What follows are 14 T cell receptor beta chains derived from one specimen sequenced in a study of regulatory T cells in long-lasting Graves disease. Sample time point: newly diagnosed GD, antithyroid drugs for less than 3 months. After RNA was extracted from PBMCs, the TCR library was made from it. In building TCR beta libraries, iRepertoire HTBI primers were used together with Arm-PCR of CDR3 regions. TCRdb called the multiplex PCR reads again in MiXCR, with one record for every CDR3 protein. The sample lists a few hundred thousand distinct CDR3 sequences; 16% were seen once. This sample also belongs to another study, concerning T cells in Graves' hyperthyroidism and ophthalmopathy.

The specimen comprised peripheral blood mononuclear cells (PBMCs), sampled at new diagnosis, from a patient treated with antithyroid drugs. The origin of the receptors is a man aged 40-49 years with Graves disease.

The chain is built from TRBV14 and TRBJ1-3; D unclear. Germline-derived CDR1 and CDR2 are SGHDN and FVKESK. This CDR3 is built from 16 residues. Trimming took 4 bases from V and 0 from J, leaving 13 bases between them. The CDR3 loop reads CASSRSFYDSGNTIYF. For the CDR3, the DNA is TGTGCCAGCAGCCGTTCGTTTTATGACTCTGGAAACACCATATATTTT.

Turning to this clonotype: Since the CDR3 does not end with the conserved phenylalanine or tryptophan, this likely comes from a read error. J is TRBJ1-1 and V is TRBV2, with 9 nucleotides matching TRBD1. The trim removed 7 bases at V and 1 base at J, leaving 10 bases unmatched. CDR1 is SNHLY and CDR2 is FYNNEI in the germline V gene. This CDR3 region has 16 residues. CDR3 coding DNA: TGTGCCAGCATGCCGGGACAGGGCCGCCCGAACACTGAAGCTTTCTAT. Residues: CASMPGQGRPNTEAFY.

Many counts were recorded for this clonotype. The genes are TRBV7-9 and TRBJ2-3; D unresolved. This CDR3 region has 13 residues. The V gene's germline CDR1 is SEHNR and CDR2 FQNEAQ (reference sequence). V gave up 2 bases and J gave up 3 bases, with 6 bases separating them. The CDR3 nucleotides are TGTGCCAGCAGCTTATTGAGGACAGATACGCAGTATTTT. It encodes CASSLLRTDTQYF.

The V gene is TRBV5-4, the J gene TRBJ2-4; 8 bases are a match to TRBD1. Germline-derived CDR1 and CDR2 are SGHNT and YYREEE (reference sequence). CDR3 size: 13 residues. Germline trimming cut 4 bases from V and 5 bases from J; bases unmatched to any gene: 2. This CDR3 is CASSRDRQNIQYF. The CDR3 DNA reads TGTGCCAGCAGCCGGGACAGGCAAAACATTCAGTACTTC.

The CDR3 loop is CASSIVGGAGGNEQFF. CDR3 nucleotides: TGTGCCAGTAGTATTGTGGGGGGGGCAGGAGGTAATGAGCAGTTCTTC. This chain connects TRBV19 to TRBJ2-1, with D perhaps TRBD2 (7 bases). This CDR3 region has 16 residues. Germline V CDR1 and CDR2: LNHDA, SQIVND (reference sequence). Trimming pared 3 bases from V and 7 bases from J, leaving 19 bases between.

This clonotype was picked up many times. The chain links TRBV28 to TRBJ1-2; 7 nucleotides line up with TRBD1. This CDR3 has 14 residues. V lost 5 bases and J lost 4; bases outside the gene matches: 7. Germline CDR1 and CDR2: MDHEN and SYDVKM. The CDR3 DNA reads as TGTGCCAGCAGTCAACAGGGGCACCCCTATGGCTACACCTTC. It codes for CASSQQGHPYGYTF.

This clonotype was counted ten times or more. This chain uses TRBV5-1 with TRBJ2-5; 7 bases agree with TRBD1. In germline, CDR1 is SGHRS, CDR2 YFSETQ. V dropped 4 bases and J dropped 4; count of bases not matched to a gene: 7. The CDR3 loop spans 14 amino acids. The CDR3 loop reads CASSPGQEGETQYF. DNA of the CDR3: TGCGCCAGCAGCCCCGGACAGGAAGGAGAGACCCAGTACTTC.

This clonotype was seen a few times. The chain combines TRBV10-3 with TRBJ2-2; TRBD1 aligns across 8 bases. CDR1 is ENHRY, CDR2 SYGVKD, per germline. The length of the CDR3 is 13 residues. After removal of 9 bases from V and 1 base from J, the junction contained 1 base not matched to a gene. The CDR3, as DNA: TGTGCCATTGGGACAGGGAACACCGGGGAGCTGTTTTTT. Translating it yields CAIGTGNTGELFF.

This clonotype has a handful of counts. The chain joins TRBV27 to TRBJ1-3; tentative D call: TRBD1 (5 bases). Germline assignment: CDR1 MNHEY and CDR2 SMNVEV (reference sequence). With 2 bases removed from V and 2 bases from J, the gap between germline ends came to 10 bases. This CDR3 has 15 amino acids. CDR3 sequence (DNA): TGTGCCAGCAGTTTACGGGGGAGGACTGGAAACACCATATATTTT. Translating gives CASSLRGRTGNTIYF.

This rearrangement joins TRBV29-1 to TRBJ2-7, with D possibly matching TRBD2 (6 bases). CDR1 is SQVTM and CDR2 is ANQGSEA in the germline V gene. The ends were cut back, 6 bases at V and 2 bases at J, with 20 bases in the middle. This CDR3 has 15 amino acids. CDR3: CSVGNGGIPPYEQYF. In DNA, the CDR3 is TGCAGCGTGGGAAACGGGGGAATTCCCCCCTACGAGCAGTACTTC.

Written as DNA, the CDR3 is TGTGCCCGAGGAGGTAGGGGCTCTGGGGCCAACGTCCTGACTTTC. Translating it yields CARGGRGSGANVLTF. The chain couples TRBV30 to TRBJ2-6; D assignment may be TRBD1 or TRBD2 (5 bases each). Looked up from germline, CDR1 is GTSNPN and CDR2 is SVGIG (reference sequence). Trimming shortened V by 8 bases and J by 0 bases, and 14 bases separated the two germline ends. This CDR3 spans 15 amino acids.

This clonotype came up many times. CDR3 sequence reads: CASSLDSPSSYEQYF. CDR3 nucleotides: TGTGCCAGCAGTTTGGACAGCCCAAGCTCCTACGAGCAGTACTTC. The chain uses TRBV6-5 and TRBJ2-7, with a tentative D call TRBD1 (6 bases). Trimming left V 4 bases short and J 0 bases short, with 13 bases between. The CDR3 is 15 residues long. The V gene's germline CDR1 is MNHEY and CDR2 SVGAGI.

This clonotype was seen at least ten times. The CDR3 is CAISESLENQPQHF. The CDR3 bases are TGTGCCATCAGTGAGTCGTTAGAGAATCAGCCCCAGCATTTT. The chain couples TRBV10-3 to TRBJ1-5, with D unclear. Per the germline V gene, CDR1 is ENHRY and CDR2 is SYGVKD. The CDR3 sequence is 14 residues long. V dropped 0 bases and J dropped 4 bases, with 7 bases sitting between them.

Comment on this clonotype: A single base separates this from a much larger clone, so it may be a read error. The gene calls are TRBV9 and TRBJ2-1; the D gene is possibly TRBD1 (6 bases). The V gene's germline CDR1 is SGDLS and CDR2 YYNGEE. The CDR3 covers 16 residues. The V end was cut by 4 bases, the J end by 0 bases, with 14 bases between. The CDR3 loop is CASSHTDRSSYNEQFF. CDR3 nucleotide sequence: TGTGCCAGCAGCCATACCGACAGGAGCTCCTACAATGAGCAGTTCTTC.